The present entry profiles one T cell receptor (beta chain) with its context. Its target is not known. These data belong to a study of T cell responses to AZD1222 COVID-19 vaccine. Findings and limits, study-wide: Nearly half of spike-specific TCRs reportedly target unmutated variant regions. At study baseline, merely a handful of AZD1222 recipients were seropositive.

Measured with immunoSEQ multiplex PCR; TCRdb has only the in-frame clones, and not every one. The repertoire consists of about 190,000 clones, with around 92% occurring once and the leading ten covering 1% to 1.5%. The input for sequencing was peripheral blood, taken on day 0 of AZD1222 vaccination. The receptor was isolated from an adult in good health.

The CDR3 DNA follows: TGTGCCACCAGCAGAGATCTCAAGGGAGGGGGCTATGGCTACACCTTC. This sequence encodes CATSRDLKGGGYGYTF. This rearrangement joins TRBV15 to TRBJ1-2; maybe TRBD1 (6 bases). Trimming took off 0 bases at V and 4 bases at J, with 15 bases between the two ends. Germline V gene lookup returns CDR1 LNHNV and CDR2 YYDKDF (reference sequence). This CDR3 is 16 amino acids long.